These T cell receptor beta chains were read from a single sample in a study of cytomegalovirus exposure and HLA in healthy donors. TCRdb's table, derived via immunoSEQ multiplex PCR, lists solely in-frame clones and lacks some. The data include more than 45,000 clones; the top ten clones carry 2.1%. Sequencing input: PBMCs. These receptors all come from a woman aged 40 to 50 in good health and CMV-seronegative. Each CDR3 is given with its conserved first and last residue. Fields, in order: D gene, J gene, V gene, CDR3 DNA, CDR3 protein. D genes are given only for firm matches.

>TRBD1|TRBJ2-6|TRBV7-2
TGTGCCAGCAGCTTGGGCAGGGGGAGCTCTGGGGCCAACGTCCTGACTTTC
CASSLGRGSSGANVLTF
>TRBD2|TRBJ2-3|TRBV30
TGTGCCTGGAGCCGACTAGCGGGAGAATGGGGTGCGCAGTATTTT
CAWSRLAGEWGAQYF
>TRBD1|TRBJ1-2|TRBV10-3
TGTGCCGCCAACGACAGGGGCCGCGGCTACACCTTC
CAANDRGRGYTF
>.|TRBJ2-3|TRBV5-1
TGCGCCAGCAGCTTGGCTAGCGTCACAGATACGCAGTATTTT
CASSLASVTDTQYF
>.|TRBJ2-3|TRBV7-8
TGTGCCAGCAGCTTATTTAGCGTGGGCACAGATATGCAGTATTTT
CASSLFSVGTDMQYF
>TRBD2|TRBJ2-7|TRBV5-1
TGCGCCAGCAGCTTTGCCCCATTAGCGGGGGGGGCCTCCTACGAGCAGTACTTC
CASSFAPLAGGASYEQYF
>.|TRBJ2-7|TRBV4-1
TGCGCCAGCAGCCAACGGACTGGGACCTACGAGCAGTACTTC
CASSQRTGTYEQYF
>.|TRBJ2-1|TRBV5-1
TGCGCCAGCAGTGGAGATCAGATAAGCTCCGACAATGAGCAGTTCTTC
CASSGDQISSDNEQFF
>TRBD2|TRBJ2-7|TRBV30
TGTGCCTGGAGTGACCTAGCGGCCAACTTC
CAWSDLAANF
>.|TRBJ2-3|TRBV11-3
TGTGCCAGCAGCCAACGGGGGGCCAGCACAGATACGCAGTATTTT
CASSQRGASTDTQYF
>TRBD1|TRBJ2-1|TRBV6-6
TGTGCCAGCAGTTCAGAAACAACAGGGGGCAATGAGCAGTTCTTC
CASSSETTGGNEQFF
>.|TRBJ2-6|TRBV4-3
TGCGCCAGCAGCCAAGACAGAGGGAGTGGGGCCAACGTCCTGACTTTC
CASSQDRGSGANVLTF
>TRBD1|TRBJ1-5|TRBV19
TGTGCCAGTAGTAACCTCCGGGACAGATATAGCAATCAGCCCCAGCATTTT
CASSNLRDRYSNQPQHF
>.|TRBJ1-5|TRBV6-6
TGTGCCAGCAGTTCACAGGGTTTGGGTCAGCCCCAGCATTTT
CASSSQGLGQPQHF
>.|TRBJ2-7|TRBV29-1
TGCAGCGTTTTGGGTGGGACTGCATACGAGCAGTACTTC
CSVLGGTAYEQYF
>TRBD2|TRBJ2-7|TRBV5-1
TGCGCCAGCAGCACTACTAGCGGGAGTTTCTACGAGCAGTACTTC
CASSTTSGSFYEQYF
>TRBD1|TRBJ2-1|TRBV2
TGTGCCAGCACCAGACAGGGGGGGAGGAATGAGCAGTTCTTC
CASTRQGGRNEQFF
>.|TRBJ1-2|TRBV7-3
TGTGCCAGCAGCTTACGAGGAGGAACGGATGGCTACACCTTC
CASSLRGGTDGYTF
>.|TRBJ2-1|TRBV2
TGTGCCAGCAGTGACGGCGGCAGCTCCTACAATGAGCAGTTCTTC
CASSDGGSSYNEQFF
>.|TRBJ2-7|TRBV28
TGTGCCAGCAGTTCTCCCGCGTCGGTCTACGAGCAGTACTTC
CASSSPASVYEQYF
>.|TRBJ1-5|TRBV6-5
TGTGCCAGCAGTTCGATCGCACAGGGCGAAGGGCAGCCCCAGCATTTT
CASSSIAQGEGQPQHF
>.|TRBJ1-3|TRBV18
TGTGCCAGCTCTACGGGGGGCTCTGGAAACACCATATATTTT
CASSTGGSGNTIYF
>.|TRBJ1-3|TRBV5-1
TGCGCCAGCAGCTTGATCGGGGACTCTGGAAACACCATATATTTT
CASSLIGDSGNTIYF
>TRBD2|TRBJ2-1|TRBV5-1
TGCGCCAGCAGCTTGGGGACTAGGAACAATGAGCAGTTCTTC
CASSLGTRNNEQFF
>.|TRBJ2-5|TRBV5-1
TGCGCCAGCAGCCTCCTAGAGGGTCAAGAGACCCAGTACTTC
CASSLLEGQETQYF
>.|TRBJ1-2|TRBV2
TGTGCCAGCAGTGCAGGAATTCTAGCTGATGGCTACACCTTC
CASSAGILADGYTF
>.|TRBJ1-2|TRBV15
TGTGCCACCAGCAGAGATCTAGGGGATATAGACTATGGCTACACCTTC
CATSRDLGDIDYGYTF
>.|TRBJ2-4|TRBV30
TGTGCCTGGAGTGTCCCAGGTCCCTTCAAAAACATTCAGTACTTC
CAWSVPGPFKNIQYF
>TRBD1|TRBJ2-3|TRBV6-1
TGTGCCAGCAGTGGGAGGACAGGGGGCCTCTCCTTCCGCACAGATACGCAGTATTTT
CASSGRTGGLSFRTDTQYF
>.|TRBJ1-6|TRBV19
TGTGCCAGTAGTATAGATCTTGGAGACGGATCACCCCTCCACTTT
CASSIDLGDGSPLHF
>.|TRBJ1-3|TRBV4-3
TGCGCCAGCAGCCAGGGAGGAGGGCCCGGAAACACCATATATTTT
CASSQGGGPGNTIYF
>.|TRBJ2-1|TRBV2
TGTGCCAGCAGTGAACAGGGGACCTCCTACAATGAGCAGTTCTTC
CASSEQGTSYNEQFF
>.|TRBJ2-1|TRBV19
TGTGCCAGTAGTATGGGAGGGACAACAACCGACAATGAGCAGTTCTTC
CASSMGGTTTDNEQFF
>.|TRBJ2-2|TRBV10-3
TGTGCCAGCTCCCCGGCGGGGACAGTACAACGGGAGCTGTTTTTT
CASSPAGTVQRELFF
>TRBD1|TRBJ2-3|TRBV9
TGTGCCAGCAGCGCCGACAGGGGGGTGGCAGATACGCAGTATTTT
CASSADRGVADTQYF
>TRBD1|TRBJ2-7|TRBV27
TGTGCCAGCAGTTTATCGGCAGGGGGCTATGCCTACGAGCAGTACTTC
CASSLSAGGYAYEQYF
>TRBD1|TRBJ2-5|TRBV19
TGTGCCAGTAGTATCCGGGACAGGGAGGGGGAGACCCAGTACTTC
CASSIRDREGETQYF
>.|TRBJ1-2|TRBV27
TGTGCCAGCACTGCTCGTAGGGGCGACAATAACTATGGCTACACCTTC
CASTARRGDNNYGYTF
>TRBD1|TRBJ2-5|TRBV30
TGTGCCTGGAGCCCTGGGACAGGGGGCCTGTACCAAGAGACCCAGTACTTC
CAWSPGTGGLYQETQYF
>.|TRBJ2-5|TRBV5-1
TGCGCCAGCATAGGGGACACCGAAGAGACCCAGTACTTC
CASIGDTEETQYF
>TRBD2|TRBJ2-7|TRBV6-1
TGTGCCAGCCAAGGCACTAGCGAGCCCTACGAGCAGTACTTC
CASQGTSEPYEQYF
>TRBD2|TRBJ2-5|TRBV5-4
TGTGCCGTCCGTCGGGGGGGCCTAGCGAAAGAGACCCAGTACTTC
CAVRRGGLAKETQYF
>TRBD2|TRBJ2-5|TRBV5-4
TGTGCCAGCAGCGAGAGACTAGCGGGACAAGAGACCCAGTACTTC
CASSERLAGQETQYF